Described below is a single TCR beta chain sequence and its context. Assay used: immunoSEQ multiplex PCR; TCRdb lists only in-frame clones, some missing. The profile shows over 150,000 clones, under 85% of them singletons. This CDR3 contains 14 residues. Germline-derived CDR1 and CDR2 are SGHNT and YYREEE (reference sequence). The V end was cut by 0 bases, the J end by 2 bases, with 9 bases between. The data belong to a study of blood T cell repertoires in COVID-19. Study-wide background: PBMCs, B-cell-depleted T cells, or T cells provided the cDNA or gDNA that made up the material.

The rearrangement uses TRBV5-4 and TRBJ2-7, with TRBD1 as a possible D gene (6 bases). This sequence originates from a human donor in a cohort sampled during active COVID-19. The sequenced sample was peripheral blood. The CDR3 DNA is TGTGCCAGCAGCTTGGAGACAGGAGCCTACGAGCAGTACTTC. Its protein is CASSLETGAYEQYF.